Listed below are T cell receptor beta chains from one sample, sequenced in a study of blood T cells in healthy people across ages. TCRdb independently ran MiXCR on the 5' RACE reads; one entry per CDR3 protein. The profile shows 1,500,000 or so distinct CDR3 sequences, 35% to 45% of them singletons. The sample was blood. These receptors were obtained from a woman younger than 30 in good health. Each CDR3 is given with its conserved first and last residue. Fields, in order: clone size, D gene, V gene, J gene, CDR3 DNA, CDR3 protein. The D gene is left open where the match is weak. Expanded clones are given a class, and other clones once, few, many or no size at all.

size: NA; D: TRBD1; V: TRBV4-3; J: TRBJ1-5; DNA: TGCGCCAGCAGTCATCGACAGGGAATGTCGCCCCAGCATTTT; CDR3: CASSHRQGMSPQHF
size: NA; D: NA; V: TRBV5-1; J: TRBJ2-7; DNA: TGCGCCAGCAGCTTGGCGGTTCGTGCCTACAATGAGCAGTACTTC; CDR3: CASSLAVRAYNEQYF
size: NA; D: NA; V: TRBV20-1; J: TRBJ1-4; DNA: TGCAGTGCCATAGGGACAACTAATGAAAAACTGTTTTTT; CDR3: CSAIGTTNEKLFF
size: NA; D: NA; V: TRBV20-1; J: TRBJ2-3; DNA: TGCAGTGCTGTCCCGGGGACAACAGATACGCAGTATTTT; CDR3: CSAVPGTTDTQYF
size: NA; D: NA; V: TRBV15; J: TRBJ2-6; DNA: TGTGCCACCAGCAGAGACGGGATGGTGGCCAACGTCCTGACTTTC; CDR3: CATSRDGMVANVLTF
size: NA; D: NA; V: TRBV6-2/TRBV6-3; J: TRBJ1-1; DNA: TGTGCCAGCCGAGAGCCCCATGCCGTGAACACTGAAGCTTTCTTT; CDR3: CASREPHAVNTEAFF
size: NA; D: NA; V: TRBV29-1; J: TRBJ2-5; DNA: TGCAGCGTTGTTGGGGGAGTGAGCAATGAGCAGTACTTC; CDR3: CSVVGGVSNEQYF
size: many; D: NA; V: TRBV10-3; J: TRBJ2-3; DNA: TGTGCCATCAGTGAGCCGGGGCGGGGTTCCACAGATACGCAGTATTTT; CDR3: CAISEPGRGSTDTQYF
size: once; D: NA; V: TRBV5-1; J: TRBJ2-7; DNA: TGCGCCAGCAGCTTGGAGAGACAGGAACGGTACTTC; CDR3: CASSLERQERYF
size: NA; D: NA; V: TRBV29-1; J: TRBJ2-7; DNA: TGCAGCGTTGATACAGGGCTCTCCTACGAGCAGTACTTC; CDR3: CSVDTGLSYEQYF
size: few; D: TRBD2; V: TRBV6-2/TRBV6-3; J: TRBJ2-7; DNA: TGTGCCAGCAACCACGGGGGGTCCGACACCTACGAGCAGTACTTC; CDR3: CASNHGGSDTYEQYF
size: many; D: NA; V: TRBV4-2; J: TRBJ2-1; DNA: TGTGCCAGCAGCCAAGCTAGCGCGATCTACAATGAGCAGTTCTTC; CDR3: CASSQASAIYNEQFF
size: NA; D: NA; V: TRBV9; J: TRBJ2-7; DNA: TGTGCCAGCAGCCCGGGTTCGGGGATGAGCTCCTACGAGCAGTACTTC; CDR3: CASSPGSGMSSYEQYF
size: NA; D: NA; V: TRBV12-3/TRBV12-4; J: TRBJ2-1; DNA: TGTGCCAGCAGTCTGGACCGTCGCGACTACAATGAGCAGTTCTTC; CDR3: CASSLDRRDYNEQFF
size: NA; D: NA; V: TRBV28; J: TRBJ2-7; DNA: TGTGCCAGCAGACTAGCCCCGGGCACCGACGAGCAGTACTTC; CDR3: CASRLAPGTDEQYF
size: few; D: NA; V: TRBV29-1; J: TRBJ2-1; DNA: TGCAGCGTAGAGGAGCCCAGCGATAGCTATGAGCAGTTCTTC; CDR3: CSVEEPSDSYEQFF
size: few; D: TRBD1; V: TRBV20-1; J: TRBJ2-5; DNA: TGCAGTGAAGAGGGCAGGGGGCAAGAGACCCAGTACTTC; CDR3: CSEEGRGQETQYF
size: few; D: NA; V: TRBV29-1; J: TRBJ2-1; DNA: TGCAGCGTTGAAGCGGGCCCGAGCTCCTACAATGAGCAGTTCTTC; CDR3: CSVEAGPSSYNEQFF
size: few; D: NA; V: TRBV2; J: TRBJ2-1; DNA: TGTGCCAGCAGTAGGACTTTTTACAATGAGCAGTTCTTC; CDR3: CASSRTFYNEQFF
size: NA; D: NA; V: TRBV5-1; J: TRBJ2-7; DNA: TGCGCCAGCAGCTTGGGGCAGCCCAATTCCTACAATGAGCAGTACTTC; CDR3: CASSLGQPNSYNEQYF
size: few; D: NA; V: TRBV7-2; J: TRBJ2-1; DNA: TGTGCCAGCAGCTTAGAGAAGGGTGGCTACAATGAGCAGTTCTTC; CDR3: CASSLEKGGYNEQFF
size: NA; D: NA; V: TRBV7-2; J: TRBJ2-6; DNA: TGTGCCAGCAGCTTAATGCAGGACTCTGGGGCCAACGTCCTGACTTTC; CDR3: CASSLMQDSGANVLTF
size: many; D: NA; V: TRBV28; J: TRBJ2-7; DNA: TGTGCCAGCAGTGTGGGCATTCACTACGAGCAGTACTTC; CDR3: CASSVGIHYEQYF
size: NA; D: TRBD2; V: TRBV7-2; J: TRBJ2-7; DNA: TGTGCCAGCAGCTCCGGGGCAACTAGCGGGAGCTACGAGCAGTACTTC; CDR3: CASSSGATSGSYEQYF
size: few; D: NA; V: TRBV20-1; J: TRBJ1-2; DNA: TGCAGTGCTAGTAGGGCTGCACATGGCTACACCTTC; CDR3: CSASRAAHGYTF
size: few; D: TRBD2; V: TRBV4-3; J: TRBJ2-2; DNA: TGCGCCAGCAGCCAAGAACTCCTAGCGGGAGTTACCGGGGAGCTGTTTTTT; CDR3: CASSQELLAGVTGELFF
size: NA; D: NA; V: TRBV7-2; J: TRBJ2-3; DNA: TGTGCCAGCAGCTTGGGGGGGCAGTATTTT; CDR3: CASSLGGQYF
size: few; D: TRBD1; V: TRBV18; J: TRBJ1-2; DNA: TGTGCCAGCCTTCCAGGGACAGTGCGTGGCTACACCTTC; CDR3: CASLPGTVRGYTF
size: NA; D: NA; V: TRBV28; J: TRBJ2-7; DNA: TGTGCCAGCAGCGTACGACTCGGGGCCGGGGAGCAGTACTTC; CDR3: CASSVRLGAGEQYF
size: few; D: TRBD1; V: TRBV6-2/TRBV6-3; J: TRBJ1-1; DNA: TGTGCCAGCAGTTACTCTGAGTACAGGGGTAACACTGAAGCTTTCTTT; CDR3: CASSYSEYRGNTEAFF
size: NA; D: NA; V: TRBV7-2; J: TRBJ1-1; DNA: TGTGCCAGCAGCTTACGTTGGGCCGACATTGAAGCTTTCTTT; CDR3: CASSLRWADIEAFF
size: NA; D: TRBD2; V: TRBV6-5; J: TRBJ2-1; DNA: TGTGCCAGCAGTTACCCAACTAGCGGGAGCACCGAACGCTACAATGAGCAGTTCTTC; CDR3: CASSYPTSGSTERYNEQFF
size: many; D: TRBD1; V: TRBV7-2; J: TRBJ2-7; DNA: TGTGCCAGCAGCCTCATGACAGGGACCTCCTACGAGCAGTACTTC; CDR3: CASSLMTGTSYEQYF
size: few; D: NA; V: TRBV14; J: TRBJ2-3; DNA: TGTGCCAGCAGCCAAGATTTGGGCAGAAAGTATTTT; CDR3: CASSQDLGRKYF
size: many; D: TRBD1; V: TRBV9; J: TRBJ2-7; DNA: TGTGCCAGCAGCGTCCAGGGGGTGCCCTACGAGCAGTACTTC; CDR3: CASSVQGVPYEQYF
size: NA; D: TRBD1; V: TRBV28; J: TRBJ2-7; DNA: TGTGCCAGCAGTTCGGACAGGGTGAACGAGCAGTACTTC; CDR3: CASSSDRVNEQYF
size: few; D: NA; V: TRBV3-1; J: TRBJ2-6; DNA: TGTGCCAGCAGCCAAGTGTTCGGCGGGGCCAACGTCCTGACTTTC; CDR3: CASSQVFGGANVLTF
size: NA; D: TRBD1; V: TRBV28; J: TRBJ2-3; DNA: TGTGCCAGCAGTTCGGGACAGGTCCTAGAACCGGTTTCCAGTATTACGCAGTATTTT; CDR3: CASSSGQVLEPVSSITQYF
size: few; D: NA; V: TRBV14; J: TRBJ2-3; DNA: TGTGCCAGCAGCCCGCTTAGGGCTAGCGGCACAGATACGCAGTATTTT; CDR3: CASSPLRASGTDTQYF
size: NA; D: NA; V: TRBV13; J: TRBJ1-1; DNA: TGTGCCAGCAGCTCCACGGAGGGACGGATGAACACTGAAGCTTTCTTT; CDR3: CASSSTEGRMNTEAFF
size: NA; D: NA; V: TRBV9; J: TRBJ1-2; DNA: TGTGCCAGCAGCCGGGGGTCAGGCGACGGCTACACCTTC; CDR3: CASSRGSGDGYTF
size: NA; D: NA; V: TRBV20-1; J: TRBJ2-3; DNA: TGCAGTGCTAGCTCGCTCACAGATACGCAGTATTTT; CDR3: CSASSLTDTQYF
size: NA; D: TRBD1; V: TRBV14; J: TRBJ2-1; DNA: TGTGCCAGCAGCCGGGGACAGGGAGGGCAAAATGAGCAGTTCTTC; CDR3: CASSRGQGGQNEQFF
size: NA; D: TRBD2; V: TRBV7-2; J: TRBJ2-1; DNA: TGTGCCAGCAGCTTAACTGGAAGCGGGGTATACAATGAGCAGTTCTTC; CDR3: CASSLTGSGVYNEQFF
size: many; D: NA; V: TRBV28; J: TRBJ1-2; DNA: TGTGCCAGCGTGGACTCCGGGTTCTATGGCTACACCTTC; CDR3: CASVDSGFYGYTF
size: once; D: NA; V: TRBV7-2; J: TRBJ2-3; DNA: TGTGCCAGCAGCTTAGGCCTGACAGCTAGCACAGATACGCAGTATTTT; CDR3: CASSLGLTASTDTQYF
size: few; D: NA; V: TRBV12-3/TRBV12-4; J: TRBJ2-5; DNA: TGTGCCAGCAGTCCAAAGGGACTTCTCGGGACCCAGTACTTC; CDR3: CASSPKGLLGTQYF
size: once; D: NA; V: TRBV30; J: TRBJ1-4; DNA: TGTGCCTGGGGTACAGGGATCTCAACTAATGAAAAACTGTTTTTT; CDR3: CAWGTGISTNEKLFF
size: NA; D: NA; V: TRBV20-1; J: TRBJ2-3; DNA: TGCAGTGCTAGAGACCCGGGACGGAACACAGATACGCAGTATTTT; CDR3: CSARDPGRNTDTQYF
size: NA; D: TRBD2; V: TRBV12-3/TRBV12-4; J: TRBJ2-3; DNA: TGTGCCAGCAGTATATCAAGACTAGCGAAACAGACAGATACGCAGTATTTT; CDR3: CASSISRLAKQTDTQYF
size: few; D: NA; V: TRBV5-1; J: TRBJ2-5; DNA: TGCGCCAGCAGCGTGAGATTTCGGGGGCCGACCCCGAGGCAAGAGACCCAGTACTTC; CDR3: CASSVRFRGPTPRQETQYF
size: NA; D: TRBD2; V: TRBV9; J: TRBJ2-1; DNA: TGTGCCAGCAGCTCACGCTCGGCGGGAGGGCCGAATGAGCAGTTCTTC; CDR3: CASSSRSAGGPNEQFF
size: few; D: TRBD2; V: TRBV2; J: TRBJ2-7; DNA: TGTGCCAGCAGTACTCCGCTCGGGGGGAAGGCCTACGAGCAGTACTTC; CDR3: CASSTPLGGKAYEQYF
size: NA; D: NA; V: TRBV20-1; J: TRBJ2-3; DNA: TGCAGTGCTGGGATCAGTCCCGACCCCGATGATACGCAGTATTTT; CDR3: CSAGISPDPDDTQYF